Listed here is a single TCR beta chain. Its antigen is currently unknown. The sample belongs to a study of T cell responses to AZD1222 COVID-19 vaccine. Study-wide points: Seropositive at baseline were only six AZD1222 recipients. The study found Spike-specific TCR breadth and depth rose after two AZD1222 doses.

Between the trimmed V and J ends, which lost 2 bases and 0 bases, there was a span of 9 bases. Germline V gene sequence: CDR1 SGHDN, CDR2 FVKESK. The CDR3 runs to 15 residues. Libraries were prepared by immunoSEQ multiplex PCR; TCRdb keeps only in-frame clonotypes and omits some of them. The table has more than 150,000 clones, approximately 94% seen once. The V and J genes are TRBV14 and TRBJ2-3; a possible D gene is TRBD2 (5 bases). This receptor was taken from an adult who received the AZD1222 COVID-19 vaccine. The sample here was peripheral blood, taken 28 days after the second AZD1222 dose. The CDR3 bases are TGTGCCAGCAGCCAACCTAGCCCTAGCACAGATACGCAGTATTTT. Its translation: CASSQPSPSTDTQYF.